The rows below give T cell receptor beta chains drawn from one sample of a study of blood T cells in healthy people across ages. TCRdb used MiXCR to reprocess the 5' RACE reads, holding one entry per CDR3 protein. The data contain 1.5 million or so distinct CDR3 sequences, approximately 43% of them seen just once; the ten biggest clones take up around 4%. What was sequenced was blood. These receptors were obtained from a woman between 18 and 29 years old in good health. CDR3s include the opening cysteine and the closing phenylalanine or tryptophan. A D gene is named only where the DNA matches it firmly. Part of the rows lack a size; the others show once, few, many or a class for expanded clones.

TRBJ2-7 | TRBV5-1 | - | 13 | - | CASSETLGDEQYF | TGCGCCAGCAGCGAGACGTTAGGCGATGAGCAGTACTTC
TRBJ2-1 | TRBV21-1 | - | 11 | - | CAGSKGTGQFF | TGTGCCGGCAGCAAGGGGACAGGGCAGTTCTTC
TRBJ1-1 | TRBV10-3 | - | 12 | - | CAIRNFDTEAFF | TGTGCCATCAGGAACTTTGACACTGAAGCTTTCTTT
TRBJ1-4 | TRBV5-1 | - | 16 | - | CASSPPVGRTNEKLFF | TGCGCCAGCAGCCCCCCTGTGGGGCGAACTAATGAAAAACTGTTTTTT
TRBJ1-1 | TRBV20-1 | few | 16 | TRBD1 | CSARGGFGTGNTEAFF | TGCAGTGCTAGAGGGGGTTTCGGGACAGGGAACACTGAAGCTTTCTTT
TRBJ2-7 | TRBV10-3 | few | 13 | - | CAITPGGSYEQYF | TGTGCCATCACCCCCGGGGGCTCCTACGAGCAGTACTTC
TRBJ2-7 | TRBV7-9 | - | 16 | - | CASSSWTRGRNYEQYF | TGTGCCAGCAGTTCTTGGACACGGGGTAGAAACTACGAGCAGTACTTC
TRBJ1-3 | TRBV6-2/TRBV6-3 | - | 11 | - | CASKDRDTIYF | TGTGCCAGCAAGGATCGGGACACCATATATTTT
TRBJ2-1 | TRBV4-3 | few | 18 | TRBD1 | CASSQDSMDRAYYNEQFF | TGCGCCAGCAGCCAGGATTCTATGGACAGGGCCTACTACAATGAGCAGTTCTTC
TRBJ2-2 | TRBV29-1 | - | 15 | TRBD1 | CSVEKWTGVTGELFF | TGCAGCGTTGAAAAGTGGACAGGGGTTACCGGGGAGCTGTTTTTT
TRBJ1-2 | TRBV21-1 | - | 15 | - | CASSKRAGRNYGYTF | TGTGCCAGCAGTAAGAGGGCAGGGAGGAACTATGGCTACACCTTC
TRBJ2-5 | TRBV3-1 | - | 14 | TRBD1 | CASSQGDRAETQYF | TGTGCCAGCAGCCAAGGGGACAGGGCAGAGACCCAGTACTTC
TRBJ2-3 | TRBV20-1 | few | 16 | TRBD2 | CSATFQRGGPADTQYF | TGCAGTGCTACCTTCCAACGGGGGGGGCCCGCAGATACGCAGTATTTT
TRBJ1-2 | TRBV27 | - | 16 | TRBD1 | CDSSQDRGSASHGYTF | TGTGACAGCAGTCAGGACAGGGGGAGTGCCAGCCATGGCTACACCTTC
TRBJ1-2 | TRBV29-1 | - | 14 | - | CSVVRGPANYGYTF | TGCAGCGTTGTGCGGGGCCCGGCTAACTATGGCTACACCTTC
TRBJ2-7 | TRBV6-2/TRBV6-3 | - | 13 | - | CASSYTRGGEQYF | TGTGCCAGCAGTTACACTAGGGGGGGCGAGCAGTACTTC
TRBJ2-1 | TRBV15 | few | 14 | TRBD2 | CATSILADHNEQFF | TGTGCCACCAGCATTCTAGCGGACCACAATGAGCAGTTCTTC
TRBJ2-3 | TRBV6-5 | - | 15 | TRBD1 | CASSAQGAQPDTQYF | TGTGCCAGCAGCGCTCAGGGGGCGCAACCAGATACGCAGTATTTT
TRBJ2-1 | TRBV2 | - | 13 | - | CASSENQADEQFF | TGTGCCAGCAGTGAAAATCAGGCGGATGAGCAGTTCTTC
TRBJ1-1 | TRBV7-9 | - | 15 | - | CASSILGTLNTEAFF | TGTGCCAGCAGCATACTCGGGACGCTTAACACTGAAGCTTTCTTT
TRBJ2-3 | TRBV9 | - | 15 | TRBD2 | CASSALAVRTDTQYF | TGTGCCAGCAGCGCACTAGCGGTCCGCACAGATACGCAGTATTTT
TRBJ2-1 | TRBV20-1 | few | 12 | - | CSASRVVNEQFF | TGCAGTGCGAGCAGGGTGGTCAATGAGCAGTTCTTC
TRBJ1-1 | TRBV6-5 | - | 16 | - | CASSYLTGQMNTEAFF | TGTGCCAGCAGTTACTTGACAGGTCAGATGAACACTGAAGCTTTCTTT
TRBJ2-3 | TRBV7-8 | - | 16 | TRBD1 | CASSSRQGAFDDTQYF | TGTGCCAGCAGCAGCAGACAGGGGGCTTTCGACGATACGCAGTATTTT
TRBJ1-5 | TRBV20-1 | - | 16 | - | CSAILRTSPHTEPQHF | TGCAGTGCTATTCTCCGGACCTCGCCCCATACCGAGCCCCAGCATTTT
TRBJ2-5 | TRBV3-1 | - | 11 | - | CASSHGQLTYF | TGTGCCAGCAGCCACGGACAGTTGACGTACTTC
TRBJ2-5 | TRBV24-1 | - | 13 | - | CATSAGIQETQYF | TGTGCCACCAGTGCTGGCATCCAAGAGACCCAGTACTTC
TRBJ1-2 | TRBV7-8 | - | 15 | TRBD1 | CASSSHRDRGYGYTF | TGTGCCAGCAGCTCACACCGGGACAGGGGCTATGGCTACACCTTC
TRBJ2-4 | TRBV7-9 | - | 14 | - | CASSLKGSKNIQYF | TGTGCCAGCAGCTTAAAGGGATCCAAAAACATTCAGTACTTC
TRBJ1-1 | TRBV7-2 | few | 14 | - | CASSLRGRVTEAFF | TGTGCCAGCAGCTTAAGGGGCAGGGTCACTGAAGCTTTCTTT
TRBJ2-1 | TRBV5-6 | many | 13 | - | CASTRGTYNEQFF | TGTGCCAGCACCAGGGGAACCTACAATGAGCAGTTCTTC